The rows below give T cell receptor beta chains drawn from one sample of a study of blood T cell repertoires in COVID-19. Profiled with immunoSEQ multiplex PCR; TCRdb holds only in-frame clones, not every one. The sample holds 40,000 to 45,000 clones, roughly 90% seen once. Sequencing used peripheral blood. These receptors were collected from a man in his 60s with active COVID-19. CDR3s include the opening cysteine and the closing phenylalanine or tryptophan. Fields, in order: CDR3 protein, CDR3 DNA, V gene, D gene, J gene, clone size. A D gene is named only where the DNA matches it firmly. A clone size is listed for some rows: how often the clone was seen (once, few, many), or a class if it is expanded.

CDR3aa: CASSEGLTYEQYF
CDR3nt: TGTGCCAGCAGTGAGGGCCTCACCTACGAGCAGTACTTC
v_gene: TRBV6-1
d_gene: NA
j_gene: TRBJ2-7
abundance: NA

CDR3aa: CATSRDDAGVAAYDTQYF
CDR3nt: TGTGCCACCAGCAGAGACGACGCGGGGGTGGCGGCCTACGATACGCAGTATTTT
v_gene: TRBV15
d_gene: TRBD2
j_gene: TRBJ2-3
abundance: once

CDR3aa: CAISAYGEGTAFF
CDR3nt: TGTGCCATCAGTGCCTATGGGGAGGGAACGGCTTTCTTT
v_gene: TRBV10-3
d_gene: NA
j_gene: TRBJ1-1
abundance: NA

CDR3aa: CSFQQGARPETQYF
CDR3nt: TGCAGCTTCCAACAGGGGGCGCGTCCGGAGACCCAGTACTTC
v_gene: TRBV29-1
d_gene: TRBD1
j_gene: TRBJ2-5
abundance: once

CDR3aa: CASSTSAGSYEQYF
CDR3nt: TGCGCCAGCAGCACTAGCGCAGGTTCCTACGAGCAGTACTTC
v_gene: TRBV5-1
d_gene: TRBD2
j_gene: TRBJ2-7
abundance: NA

CDR3aa: CASSPPGTSGMSYEQYF
CDR3nt: TGCGCCAGCAGCCCACCTGGGACTAGCGGGATGTCCTACGAGCAGTACTTC
v_gene: TRBV5-1
d_gene: TRBD2
j_gene: TRBJ2-7
abundance: NA

CDR3aa: CASSQDSSGHAVEQFF
CDR3nt: TGTGCCAGCAGCCAGGACTCTAGCGGACATGCGGTCGAGCAGTTCTTC
v_gene: TRBV4-2
d_gene: TRBD2
j_gene: TRBJ2-1
abundance: NA

CDR3aa: CASSLSGENTEAFF
CDR3nt: TGCGCCAGCAGCTTGTCAGGGGAGAACACTGAAGCTTTCTTT
v_gene: TRBV5-1
d_gene: NA
j_gene: TRBJ1-1
abundance: NA

CDR3aa: CASSRDRDTGELFF
CDR3nt: TGTGCCAGCAGCCGGGACAGGGACACCGGGGAGCTGTTTTTT
v_gene: TRBV2
d_gene: TRBD1
j_gene: TRBJ2-2
abundance: once

CDR3aa: CASSTTGKGNTIYF
CDR3nt: TGTGCCAGTAGTACGACAGGGAAGGGAAACACCATATATTTT
v_gene: TRBV19
d_gene: TRBD1
j_gene: TRBJ1-3
abundance: NA

CDR3aa: CASSQQLAGVNTGELFF
CDR3nt: TGCGCCAGCAGTCAGCAACTAGCGGGAGTTAACACCGGGGAGCTGTTTTTT
v_gene: TRBV5-1
d_gene: TRBD2
j_gene: TRBJ2-2
abundance: NA

CDR3aa: CASSPSPGTSGTDTQYF
CDR3nt: TGTGCCAGCAGCCCTAGTCCAGGGACTAGCGGAACAGATACGCAGTATTTT
v_gene: TRBV7-2
d_gene: TRBD2
j_gene: TRBJ2-3
abundance: NA

CDR3aa: CASSEAGAGEETQYF
CDR3nt: TGTGCCAGCAGTGAAGCCGGTGCGGGCGAAGAGACCCAGTACTTC
v_gene: TRBV2
d_gene: NA
j_gene: TRBJ2-5
abundance: NA

CDR3aa: CASSKEVGNQPQHF
CDR3nt: TGTGCCAGTAGCAAGGAGGTGGGTAATCAGCCCCAGCATTTT
v_gene: TRBV19
d_gene: NA
j_gene: TRBJ1-5
abundance: once